The 25 T cell receptor beta chains listed next were all sequenced from one sample in a study of blood T cell repertoires in COVID-19. The method was immunoSEQ multiplex PCR; TCRdb's version includes in-frame clones alone and lacks a portion of them. The sample holds under 25,000 clones, 85% to 90% seen once. Sequencing was done on a sample of peripheral blood. Receptors were obtained from a woman of 80 years or more with acute or convalescent COVID-19.

The rearrangement uses TRBV11-2 and TRBJ2-3; D is possibly TRBD2 (5 bases). Looked up from germline, CDR1 is SGHAT and CDR2 is FQNNGV. The V gene lost 1 base and the J gene lost 7 bases, with 12 bases spanning the gap. CDR3 length: 14 amino acids. The chain's CDR3 is CASSLGLAGYTQYF. CDR3 coding DNA: TGTGCCAGCAGCTTAGGTCTAGCTGGATATACGCAGTATTTT.

The chain employs TRBV11-2 and TRBJ2-1, with D uncertain. Germline V gene sequence: CDR1 SGHAT, CDR2 FQNNGV. The V gene lost 0 bases and the J gene lost 5 bases, with 8 bases spanning the gap. This CDR3 contains 14 residues. The CDR3 DNA sequence: TGTGCCAGCAGCTTAGATCGTCCCCACAATGAGCAGTTCTTC. It specifies CASSLDRPHNEQFF.

The rearrangement joins TRBV11-2 to TRBJ2-7, with 10 bases that match TRBD1. Germline loops: CDR1 SGHAT, CDR2 FQNNGV. With 5 bases clipped from V and 5 bases from J, the junction kept 12 bases outside the gene matches. This CDR3 has 16 amino acids. CDR3 sequence (DNA): TGTGCCAGCAGCCCTTCAACCCGGGACAGGGGAGACGAGCAGTACTTC. This translates into CASSPSTRDRGDEQYF.

DNA for the CDR3: TGTGCCAGCAGTTACACCGGGGGACAGGGGGCTACCCCCCTCCACTTT. Encoded protein: CASSYTGGQGATPLHF. The chain uses TRBV6-5 and TRBJ1-6; 12 nucleotides align to TRBD1. This CDR3 has 16 amino acids. Germline lookup yields CDR1 MNHEY and CDR2 SVGAGI. Trimming removed 2 bases from V and 13 bases from J; junction bases left unmatched: 9.

This chain connects TRBV14 to TRBJ1-1; 9 bases align to TRBD1. J gave up 4 bases and V 4 bases, and 7 bases lay outside the gene matches. This CDR3 has 15 amino acids. Germline CDR1 SGHDN, CDR2 FVKESK. The CDR3 sequence is CASSPSDRGSTEAFF. CDR3 nucleotide sequence: TGTGCCAGCAGCCCTTCGGACAGGGGTTCCACTGAAGCTTTCTTT.

This rearrangement joins TRBV19 to TRBJ2-1; TRBD1 matches at 7 bases. V shed 7 bases, J shed 7 bases, and the junction held 4 bases outside the gene matches. The V gene's germline CDR1 is LNHDA and CDR2 SQIVND (reference sequence). The CDR3 consists of 12 residues. The CDR3 region has the DNA TGTGCCAGTAACGACAGGGAGAATGAGCAGTTCTTC. It is translated as CASNDRENEQFF. Together with reference TRBV19 and TRBJ2-1, the CDR3 gives the full variable domain: DGGITQSPKYLFRKEGQNVTLSCEQNLNHDAMYWYRQDPGQGLRLIYYSQIVNDFQKGDIAEGYSVSREKKESFPLTVTSAQKNPTAFYLCASNDRENEQFFGPGTRLTVL.

The chain combines TRBV24-1 with TRBJ2-2; 7 bases map to TRBD2. The CDR3 length is 15 residues. Germline values: CDR1 KGHDR, CDR2 SFDVKD. V shed 4 bases and J 6 bases; nucleotides not matched to a gene: 7. The CDR3 sequence is CATSDPSGTAGELFF. As DNA, the CDR3 is TGTGCCACCAGTGACCCAAGCGGGACCGCCGGGGAGCTGTTTTTT.

The chain recombines TRBV7-2 with TRBJ2-7; D may be TRBD2 (5 bases). CDR1 is SGHTA, CDR2 FQGNSA, per germline. The CDR3 is made up of 12 amino acids. V lost 4 bases and J lost 4, with 8 bases in between. CDR3 DNA sequence: TGTGCCAGCAGCTCACAGCGGTACGAGCAGTACTTC. It yields the protein CASSSQRYEQYF. Full variable domain (missing parts from reference TRBV7-2 and TRBJ2-7): GAGVSQSPSNKVTEKGKDVELRCDPISGHTALYWYRQSLGQGLEFLIYFQGNSAPDKSGLPSDRFSAERTGGSVSTLTIQRTQQEDSAVYLCASSSQRYEQYFGPGTRLTVT.

The rearrangement joins TRBV30 to TRBJ2-1; TRBD2 might be the D (5 bases). CDR3 length equals 13 residues. CDR1 GTSNPN and CDR2 SVGIG come from the germline V gene (reference sequence). The V and J ends lost 3 bases and 9 bases respectively, with 15 bases between them. CDR3 sequence reads: CAWRRSLASEQFF. CDR3 bases: TGTGCCTGGAGAAGGTCCCTAGCTAGTGAGCAGTTCTTC.

The chain recombines TRBV9 with TRBJ1-2, with 8 bases matching TRBD1. V gave up 4 bases and J gave up 6 bases; unmatched junction bases: 8. CDR1 SGDLS and CDR2 YYNGEE come from the germline V gene. The CDR3 contains 14 residues. CDR3 in DNA: TGTGCCAGCAGCCCCCGGACAGGGCTGGATGGCTACACCTTC. It yields the protein CASSPRTGLDGYTF.

The chain links TRBV6-5 to TRBJ1-6, with no clear D. This CDR3 comprises 16 residues. CDR1 is MNHEY and CDR2 is SVGAGI in the germline V gene. Trimming took off 0 bases at V and 2 bases at J, with 8 bases between the two ends. The CDR3 region has the DNA TGTGCCAGCAGTTACTCGAACAGCCCCTATAATTCACCCCTCCACTTT. Protein sequence: CASSYSNSPYNSPLHF.

The V and J genes are TRBV20-1 and TRBJ2-5; unclear D gene. The V gene lost 6 bases and the J gene lost 10 bases, with 15 bases spanning the gap. CDR3 length: 11 residues. Germline V CDR1 and CDR2: DFQATT, SNEGSKA (reference sequence). CDR3 region: CSARIWASQYF. As DNA, the CDR3 is TGCAGTGCCCGAATCTGGGCAAGCCAGTACTTC.

The rearrangement joins TRBV5-1 to TRBJ1-4, with D possibly matching TRBD1 (6 bases). The ends were cut back, 4 bases at V and 7 bases at J, with 11 bases in the middle. From germline, CDR1 is SGHRS and CDR2 YFSETQ. The CDR3 loop spans 13 amino acids. The CDR3 region has the DNA TGCGCCAGCAGCATTCAAGGGGGTGAAAAACTGTTTTTT. This sequence encodes CASSIQGGEKLFF.

This clone appeared a few times. The CDR3 here is CATSGGERYGYTF. The CDR3 nucleotides are TGTGCCACCAGTGGGGGGGAAAGGTATGGCTACACCTTC. This rearrangement joins TRBV24-1 to TRBJ1-2; D might be TRBD1 (5 bases). V lost 5 bases and J lost 5, with 11 bases in between. Germline CDR1 reads KGHDR; CDR2 reads SFDVKD. The CDR3 is 13 residues long.

Only a few counts were recorded for this clone. This chain uses TRBV7-8 with TRBJ2-1, with TRBD2 identical over 8 bases. This CDR3 contains 17 residues. J lost 4 bases, V lost 6 bases, and 14 bases had no gene match. Germline loops: CDR1 SGHVS, CDR2 FQNEAQ. Here the CDR3 reads CASRDYSRGLDYNEQFF. The CDR3 DNA sequence: TGTGCCAGCAGGGATTATTCTCGGGGACTAGATTACAATGAGCAGTTCTTC.

The chain recombines TRBV3-1 (or the pseudogene TRBV3-2) with TRBJ2-7; 9 positions match TRBD2. Germline CDR1 reads LGHDT; CDR2 reads YNNKEL (reference sequence). V lost 4 bases and J lost 7; bases outside the gene matches: 11. This CDR3 spans 15 amino acids. In nucleotides, the CDR3 is TGTGCCAGCAGCCCCACGGGAGCGGGAGGAGGAGAGCAGTACTTC. Translation: CASSPTGAGGGEQYF.

The chain joins TRBV6-5 to TRBJ1-1; no clear D gene. V was cut by 7 bases and J by 7 bases, with 16 bases left in between. The CDR3 is 13 residues long. Germline CDR1 is MNHEY and CDR2 is SVGAGI. The DNA for the CDR3 is TGTGCCAGCAAACGGGAATCAGAGAATGAAGCTTTCTTT. Amino acid sequence: CASKRESENEAFF.

The chain couples TRBV9 to TRBJ2-1; D ambiguous. V shed 3 bases and J shed 7 bases, with 8 bases lying between them. The CDR3 covers 12 residues. Per the germline V gene, CDR1 is SGDLS and CDR2 is YYNGEE. For the CDR3, the DNA is TGTGCCAGCAGCGCTCGCCGGAATGAGCAGTTCTTC. Amino acid sequence: CASSARRNEQFF.

As DNA, the CDR3 is TGTGCCAGTAGTCGGCTAGCGGGGACCTACGAGCAGTACTTC. It yields the protein CASSRLAGTYEQYF. The chain employs TRBV19 and TRBJ2-7; 9 nucleotides match TRBD2. The CDR3 runs 14 residues. Per germline, CDR1 LNHDA and CDR2 SQIVND (reference sequence). V lost 5 bases and J lost 2; bases outside the gene matches: 4.

This chain connects TRBV7-8 to TRBJ1-1; D gene ambiguous. Germline V CDR1 and CDR2: SGHVS, FQNEAQ. CDR3 length: 15 amino acids. Trimming left V 5 bases short and J 2 bases short, with 15 bases between. For the CDR3, the DNA is TGTGCCAGCAGCCCAACCGAGAGCGGCAACACTGAAGCTTTCTTT. It specifies CASSPTESGNTEAFF.

The chain joins TRBV9 to TRBJ2-7, with a tentative D call TRBD2 (5 bases). The CDR3 extends over 13 amino acids. CDR1 is SGDLS and CDR2 is YYNGEE in the germline V gene. V lost 0 bases and J 3 bases, leaving 7 bases between the germline ends. The DNA for the CDR3 is TGTGCCAGCAGCGTAGGGGGAGACTACGAGCAGTACTTC. Amino acids: CASSVGGDYEQYF.

The chain has TRBV6-1 and TRBJ1-5, with no clear D. The CDR3 totals 14 residues. Per germline, CDR1 MNHNS and CDR2 SASEGT. Trimming pared 2 bases from V and 3 bases from J, leaving 8 bases between. As DNA, the CDR3 is TGTGCCAGCAGTGAATGGGCTATCAATCAGCCCCAGCATTTT. This translates into CASSEWAINQPQHF.

The J gene is TRBJ2-3, the V gene TRBV6-2 or TRBV6-3, with D maybe TRBD2 (7 bases). The CDR3 sequence is 15 residues long. The germline CDR1 and CDR2 sequences are MNHEY and SVGEGT. Trimming left V 6 bases short and J 6 bases short, with 19 bases between. For the CDR3, the DNA is TGTGCCAGCAGCCCCCGTAGGGGGGGTACCGATACGCAGTATTTT. Its translation: CASSPRRGGTDTQYF.

This sequence joins TRBV6-2 or TRBV6-3 and TRBJ2-6, with D possibly being TRBD2 (5 bases). Per germline, CDR1 MNHEY and CDR2 SVGEGT. The V end lost 4 bases, the J end lost 3 bases, and 7 bases lay between the germline ends. The CDR3 length is 14 residues. The CDR3 loop reads CASSLASGANVLTF. In DNA, the CDR3 is TGTGCCAGCAGTTTAGCGAGTGGGGCCAACGTCCTGACTTTC.

The genes are TRBV6-5 and TRBJ1-2; 8 positions agree with TRBD1. V shed 2 bases, J shed 5 bases, and the junction held 4 bases outside the gene matches. Germline CDR1 and CDR2: MNHEY and SVGAGI. CDR3 length equals 14 residues. Written as DNA, the CDR3 is TGTGCCAGCAGTTACGCGGGGACAGGATATGGCTACACCTTC. It encodes CASSYAGTGYGYTF.